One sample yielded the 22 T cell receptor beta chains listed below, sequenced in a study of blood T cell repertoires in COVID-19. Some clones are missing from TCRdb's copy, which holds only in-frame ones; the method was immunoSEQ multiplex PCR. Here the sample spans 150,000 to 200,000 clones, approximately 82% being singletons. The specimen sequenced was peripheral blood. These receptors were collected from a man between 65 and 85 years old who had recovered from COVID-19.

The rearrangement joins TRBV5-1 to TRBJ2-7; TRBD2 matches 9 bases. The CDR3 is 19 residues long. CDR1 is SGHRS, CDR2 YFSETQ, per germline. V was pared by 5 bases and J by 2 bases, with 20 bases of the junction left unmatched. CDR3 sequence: CASRRQELWIAGDPYEQYF. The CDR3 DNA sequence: TGCGCCAGCAGAAGACAGGAGTTATGGATAGCGGGAGACCCCTACGAGCAGTACTTC.

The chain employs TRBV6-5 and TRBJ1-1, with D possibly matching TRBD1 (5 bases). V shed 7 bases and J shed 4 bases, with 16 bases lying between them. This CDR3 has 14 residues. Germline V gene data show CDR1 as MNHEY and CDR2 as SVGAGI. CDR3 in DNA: TGTGCCAGCATCCTGGCCCACCAGGGCACTGAAGCTTTCTTT. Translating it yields CASILAHQGTEAFF.

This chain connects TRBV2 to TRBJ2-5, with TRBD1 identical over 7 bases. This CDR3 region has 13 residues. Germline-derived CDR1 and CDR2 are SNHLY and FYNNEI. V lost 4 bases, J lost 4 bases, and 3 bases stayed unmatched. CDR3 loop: CASSVQGSETQYF. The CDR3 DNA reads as TGTGCCAGCAGTGTACAGGGGTCAGAGACCCAGTACTTC.

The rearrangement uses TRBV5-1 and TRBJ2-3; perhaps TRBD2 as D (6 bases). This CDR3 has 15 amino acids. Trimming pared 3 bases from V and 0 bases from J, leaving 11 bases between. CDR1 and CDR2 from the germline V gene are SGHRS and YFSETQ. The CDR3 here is CASSSPGTSTDTQYF. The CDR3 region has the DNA TGCGCCAGCAGCTCACCCGGGACTAGCACAGATACGCAGTATTTT.

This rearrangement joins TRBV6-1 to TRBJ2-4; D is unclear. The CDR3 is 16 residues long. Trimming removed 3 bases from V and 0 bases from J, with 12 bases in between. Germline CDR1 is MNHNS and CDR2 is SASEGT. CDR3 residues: CASSDSPVIAKNIQYF. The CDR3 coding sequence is TGTGCCAGCAGTGATTCGCCAGTTATAGCCAAAAACATTCAGTACTTC.

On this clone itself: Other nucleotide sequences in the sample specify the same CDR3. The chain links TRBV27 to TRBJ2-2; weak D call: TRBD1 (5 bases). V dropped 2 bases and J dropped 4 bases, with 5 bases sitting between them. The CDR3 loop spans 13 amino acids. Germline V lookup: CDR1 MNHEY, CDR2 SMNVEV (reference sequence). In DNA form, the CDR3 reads TGTGCCAGCAGTTTAAGGGGCACCGGGGAGCTGTTTTTT. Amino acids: CASSLRGTGELFF.

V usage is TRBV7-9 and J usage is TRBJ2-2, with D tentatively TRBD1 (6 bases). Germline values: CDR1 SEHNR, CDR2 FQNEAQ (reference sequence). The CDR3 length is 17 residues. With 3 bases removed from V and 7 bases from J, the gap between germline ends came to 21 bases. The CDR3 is CASSFSPPGVGNGELFF. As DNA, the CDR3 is TGTGCCAGCAGCTTTTCCCCGCCAGGGGTTGGCAACGGGGAGCTGTTTTTT.

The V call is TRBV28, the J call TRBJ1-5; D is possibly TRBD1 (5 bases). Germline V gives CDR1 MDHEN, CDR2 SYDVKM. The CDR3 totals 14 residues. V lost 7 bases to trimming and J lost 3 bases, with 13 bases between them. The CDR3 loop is CASIRDSTNQPQHF. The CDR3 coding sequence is TGTGCCAGCATCAGAGACAGTACCAATCAGCCCCAGCATTTT.

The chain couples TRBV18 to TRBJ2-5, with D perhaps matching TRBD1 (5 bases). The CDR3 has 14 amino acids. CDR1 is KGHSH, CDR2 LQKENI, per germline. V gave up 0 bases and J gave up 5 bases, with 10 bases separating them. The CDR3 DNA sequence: TGTGCCAGCTCACCACCAGCAGGGTCTGAGACCCAGTACTTC. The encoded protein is CASSPPAGSETQYF.

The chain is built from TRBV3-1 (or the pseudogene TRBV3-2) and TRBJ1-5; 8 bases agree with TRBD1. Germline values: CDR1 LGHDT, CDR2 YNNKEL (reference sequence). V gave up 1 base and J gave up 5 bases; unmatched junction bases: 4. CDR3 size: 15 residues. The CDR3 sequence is CASSQGRQGYQPQHF. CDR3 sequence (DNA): TGTGCCAGCAGCCAAGGACGACAGGGGTATCAGCCCCAGCATTTT.

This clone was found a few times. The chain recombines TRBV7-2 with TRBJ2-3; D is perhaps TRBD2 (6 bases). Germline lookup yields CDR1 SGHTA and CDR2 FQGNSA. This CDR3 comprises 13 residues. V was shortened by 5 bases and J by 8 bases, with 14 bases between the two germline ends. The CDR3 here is CASSTLRGGTQYF. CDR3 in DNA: TGTGCCAGCAGCACCCTGAGGGGAGGTACGCAGTATTTT. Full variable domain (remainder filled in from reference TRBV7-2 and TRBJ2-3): GAGVSQSPSNKVTEKGKDVELRCDPISGHTALYWYRQSLGQGLEFLIYFQGNSAPDKSGLPSDRFSAERTGGSVSTLTIQRTQQEDSAVYLCASSTLRGGTQYFGPGTRLTVL.

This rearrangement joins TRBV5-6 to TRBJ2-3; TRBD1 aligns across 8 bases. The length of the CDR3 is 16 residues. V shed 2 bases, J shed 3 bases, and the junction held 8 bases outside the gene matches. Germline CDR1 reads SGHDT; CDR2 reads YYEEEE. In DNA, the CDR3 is TGTGCCAGCAGCTTTCAGGGGGCCGCACGTACAGATACGCAGTATTTT. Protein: CASSFQGAARTDTQYF. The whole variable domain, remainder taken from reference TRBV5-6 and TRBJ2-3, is DAGVTQSPTHLIKTRGQQVTLRCSPKSGHDTVSWYQQALGQGPQFIFQYYEEEERQRGNFPDRFSGHQFPNYSSELNVNALLLGDSALYLCASSFQGAARTDTQYFGPGTRLTVL.

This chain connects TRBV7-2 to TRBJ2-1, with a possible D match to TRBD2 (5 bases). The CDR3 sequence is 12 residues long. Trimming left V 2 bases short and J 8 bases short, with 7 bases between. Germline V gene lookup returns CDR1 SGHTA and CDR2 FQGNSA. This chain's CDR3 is CASSLSGDEQFF. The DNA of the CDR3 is TGTGCCAGCAGCTTATCCGGGGATGAGCAGTTCTTC.

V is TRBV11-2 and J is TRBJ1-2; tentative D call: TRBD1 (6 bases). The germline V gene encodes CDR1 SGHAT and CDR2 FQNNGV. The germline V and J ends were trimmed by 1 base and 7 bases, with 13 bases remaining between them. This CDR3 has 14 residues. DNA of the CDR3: TGTGCCAGCAGCTTAGGGCCAGGGGTAGGTGGCTACACCTTC. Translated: CASSLGPGVGGYTF.

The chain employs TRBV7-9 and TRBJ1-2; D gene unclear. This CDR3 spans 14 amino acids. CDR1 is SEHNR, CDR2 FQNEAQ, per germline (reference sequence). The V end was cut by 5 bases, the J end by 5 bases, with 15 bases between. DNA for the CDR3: TGTGCCAGCAGCCCCGGACGGGGTGAATATGGCTACACCTTC. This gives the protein CASSPGRGEYGYTF.

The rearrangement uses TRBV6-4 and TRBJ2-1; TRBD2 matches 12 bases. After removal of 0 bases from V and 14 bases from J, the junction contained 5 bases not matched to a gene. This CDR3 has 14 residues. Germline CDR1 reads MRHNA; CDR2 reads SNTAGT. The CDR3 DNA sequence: TGTGCCAGCAGTGACTCGGCTAGCGGGAGGGATAAGTTCTTC. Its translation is CASSDSASGRDKFF.

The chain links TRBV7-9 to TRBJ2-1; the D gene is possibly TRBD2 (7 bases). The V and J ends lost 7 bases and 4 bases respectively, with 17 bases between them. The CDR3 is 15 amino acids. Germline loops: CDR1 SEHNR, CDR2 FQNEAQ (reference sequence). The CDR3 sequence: CASIGGGGQYNEQFF. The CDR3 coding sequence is TGTGCCAGCATCGGCGGGGGCGGGCAATACAATGAGCAGTTCTTC.

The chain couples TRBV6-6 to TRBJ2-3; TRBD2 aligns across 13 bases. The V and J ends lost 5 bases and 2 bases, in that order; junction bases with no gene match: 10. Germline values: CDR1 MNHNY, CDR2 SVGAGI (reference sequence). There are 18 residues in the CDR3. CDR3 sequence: CASSLRLAGGINTDTQYF. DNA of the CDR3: TGTGCCAGCAGTCTTAGACTAGCGGGAGGCATCAACACAGATACGCAGTATTTT.

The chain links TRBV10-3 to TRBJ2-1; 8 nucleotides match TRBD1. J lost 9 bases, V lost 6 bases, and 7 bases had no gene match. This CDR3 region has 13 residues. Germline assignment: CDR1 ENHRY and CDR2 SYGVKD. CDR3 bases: TGTGCCATCAGGGGACAGGCGAACGGTGAGCAGTTCTTC. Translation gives CAIRGQANGEQFF.

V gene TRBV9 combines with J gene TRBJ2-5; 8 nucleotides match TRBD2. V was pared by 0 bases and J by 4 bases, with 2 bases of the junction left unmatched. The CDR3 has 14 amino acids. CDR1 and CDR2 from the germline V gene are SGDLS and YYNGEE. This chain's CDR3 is CASSVGLAGETQYF. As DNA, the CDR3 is TGTGCCAGCAGCGTAGGTCTAGCGGGAGAGACCCAGTACTTC.

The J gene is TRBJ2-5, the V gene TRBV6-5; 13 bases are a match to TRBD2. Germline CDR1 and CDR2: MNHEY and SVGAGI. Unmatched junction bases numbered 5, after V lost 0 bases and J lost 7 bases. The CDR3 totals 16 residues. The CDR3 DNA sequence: TGTGCCAGCAGTTACTCGACAACTAGCGGGAGGGGGACCCAGTACTTC. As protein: CASSYSTTSGRGTQYF.

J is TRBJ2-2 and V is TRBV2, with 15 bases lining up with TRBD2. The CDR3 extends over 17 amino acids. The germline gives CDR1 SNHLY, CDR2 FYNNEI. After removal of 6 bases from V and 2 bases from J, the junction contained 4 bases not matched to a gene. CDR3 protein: CASRGLAGGGNTGELFF. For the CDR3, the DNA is TGTGCCAGCAGAGGACTAGCGGGAGGGGGAAACACCGGGGAGCTGTTTTTT.